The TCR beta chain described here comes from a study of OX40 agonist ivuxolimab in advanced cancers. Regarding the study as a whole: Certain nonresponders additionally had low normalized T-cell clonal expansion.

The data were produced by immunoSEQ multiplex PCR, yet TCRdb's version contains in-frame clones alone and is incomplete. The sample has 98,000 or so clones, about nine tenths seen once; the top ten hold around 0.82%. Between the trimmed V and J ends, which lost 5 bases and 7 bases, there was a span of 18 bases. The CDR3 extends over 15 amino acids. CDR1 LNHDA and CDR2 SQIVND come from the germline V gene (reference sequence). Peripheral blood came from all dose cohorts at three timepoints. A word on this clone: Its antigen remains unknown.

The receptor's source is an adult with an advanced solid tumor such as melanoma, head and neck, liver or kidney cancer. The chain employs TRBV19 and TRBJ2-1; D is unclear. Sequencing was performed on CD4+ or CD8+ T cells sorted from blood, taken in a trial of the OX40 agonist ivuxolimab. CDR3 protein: CASSPHPRPSNEQFF. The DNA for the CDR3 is TGTGCCAGTAGTCCCCACCCGCGCCCTAGTAATGAGCAGTTCTTC.